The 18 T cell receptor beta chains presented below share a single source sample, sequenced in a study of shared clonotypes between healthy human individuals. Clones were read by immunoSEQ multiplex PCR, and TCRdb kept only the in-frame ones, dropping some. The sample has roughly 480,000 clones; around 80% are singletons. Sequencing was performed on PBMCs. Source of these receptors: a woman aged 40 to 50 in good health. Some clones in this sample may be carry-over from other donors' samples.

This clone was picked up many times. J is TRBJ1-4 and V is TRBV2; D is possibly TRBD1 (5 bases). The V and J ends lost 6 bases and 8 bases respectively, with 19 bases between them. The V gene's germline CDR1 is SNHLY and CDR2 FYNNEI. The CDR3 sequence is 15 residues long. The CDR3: CASRASRGSREKLFF. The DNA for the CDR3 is TGTGCCAGCAGAGCGTCGAGGGGCAGCAGGGAAAAACTGTTTTTT.

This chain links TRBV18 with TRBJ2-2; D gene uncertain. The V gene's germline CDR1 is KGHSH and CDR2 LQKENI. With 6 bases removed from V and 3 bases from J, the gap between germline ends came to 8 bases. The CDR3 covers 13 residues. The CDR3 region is CASSPTYTGELFF. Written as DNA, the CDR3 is TGTGCCAGCTCCCCCACCTACACCGGGGAGCTGTTTTTT. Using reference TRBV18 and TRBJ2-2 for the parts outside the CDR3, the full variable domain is NAGVMQNPRHLVRRRGQEARLRCSPMKGHSHVYWYRQLPEEGLKFMVYLQKENIIDESGMPKERFSAEFPKEGPSILRIQQVVRGDSAAYFCASSPTYTGELFFGEGSRLTVL.

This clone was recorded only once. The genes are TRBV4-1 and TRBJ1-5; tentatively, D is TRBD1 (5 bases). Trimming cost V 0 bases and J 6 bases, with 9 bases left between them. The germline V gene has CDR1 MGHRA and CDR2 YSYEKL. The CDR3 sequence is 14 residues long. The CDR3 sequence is CASSQEGPVQPQHF. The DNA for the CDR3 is TGCGCCAGCAGCCAAGAGGGGCCGGTTCAGCCCCAGCATTTT.

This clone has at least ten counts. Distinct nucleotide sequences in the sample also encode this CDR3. The chain's CDR3 is CARTVQGQGGTEAFF. CDR3 DNA: TGTGCCCGGACAGTGCAGGGACAGGGGGGCACTGAAGCTTTCTTT. The J gene is TRBJ1-1, the V gene TRBV30, with TRBD1 identical over 11 bases. Germline trimming cut 8 bases from V and 4 bases from J; bases unmatched to any gene: 12. The CDR3 consists of 15 residues. Germline V gene lookup returns CDR1 GTSNPN and CDR2 SVGIG (reference sequence).

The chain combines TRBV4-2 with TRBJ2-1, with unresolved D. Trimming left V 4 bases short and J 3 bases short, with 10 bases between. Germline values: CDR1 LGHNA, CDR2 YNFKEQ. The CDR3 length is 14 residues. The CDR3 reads CASSLSRIYNEQFF. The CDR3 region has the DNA TGTGCCAGCAGCCTTAGTCGTATCTACAATGAGCAGTTCTTC.

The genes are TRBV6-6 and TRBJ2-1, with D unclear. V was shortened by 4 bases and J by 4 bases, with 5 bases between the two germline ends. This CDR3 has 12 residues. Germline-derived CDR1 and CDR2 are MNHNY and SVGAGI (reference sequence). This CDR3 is CASSLQYNEQFF. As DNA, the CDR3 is TGTGCCAGCAGTTTACAATACAATGAGCAGTTCTTC.

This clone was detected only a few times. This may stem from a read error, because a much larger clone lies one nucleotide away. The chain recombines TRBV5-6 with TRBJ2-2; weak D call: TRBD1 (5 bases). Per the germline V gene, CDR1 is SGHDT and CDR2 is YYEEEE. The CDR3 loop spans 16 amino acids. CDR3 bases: TGTGTCAGCAGCCGCCTAACAGCCAGGGACACCGGGGAGCTGTTTTTT. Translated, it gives CVSSRLTARDTGELFF.

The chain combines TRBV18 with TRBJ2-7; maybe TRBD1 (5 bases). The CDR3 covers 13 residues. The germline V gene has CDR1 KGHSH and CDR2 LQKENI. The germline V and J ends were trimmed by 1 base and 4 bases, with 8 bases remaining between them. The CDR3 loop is CASSPQKGYEQYF. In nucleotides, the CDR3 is TGTGCCAGCTCACCACAGAAGGGGTACGAGCAGTACTTC. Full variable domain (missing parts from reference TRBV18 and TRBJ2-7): NAGVMQNPRHLVRRRGQEARLRCSPMKGHSHVYWYRQLPEEGLKFMVYLQKENIIDESGMPKERFSAEFPKEGPSILRIQQVVRGDSAAYFCASSPQKGYEQYFGPGTRLTVT.

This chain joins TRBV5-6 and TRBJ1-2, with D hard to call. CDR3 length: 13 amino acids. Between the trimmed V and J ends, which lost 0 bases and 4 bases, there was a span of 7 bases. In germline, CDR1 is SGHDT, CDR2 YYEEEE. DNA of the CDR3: TGTGCCAGCAGCTTGGGGGCGGCCTATGGCTACACCTTC. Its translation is CASSLGAAYGYTF.

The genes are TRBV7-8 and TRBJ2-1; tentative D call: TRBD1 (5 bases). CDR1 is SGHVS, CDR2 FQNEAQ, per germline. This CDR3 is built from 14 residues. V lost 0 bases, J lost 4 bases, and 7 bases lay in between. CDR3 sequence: CASSLARQYNEQFF. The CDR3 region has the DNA TGTGCCAGCAGCTTAGCGCGACAGTACAATGAGCAGTTCTTC. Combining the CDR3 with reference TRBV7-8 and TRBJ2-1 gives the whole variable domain GAGVSQSPRYKVAKRGQDVALRCDPISGHVSLFWYQQALGQGPEFLTYFQNEAQLDKSGLPSDRFFAERPEGSVSTLKIQRTQQEDSAVYLCASSLARQYNEQFFGPGTRLTVL.

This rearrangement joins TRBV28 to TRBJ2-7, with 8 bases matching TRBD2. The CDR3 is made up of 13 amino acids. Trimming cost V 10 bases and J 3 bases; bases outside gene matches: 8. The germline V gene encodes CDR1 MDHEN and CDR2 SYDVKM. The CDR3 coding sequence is TGTGCCACCACGGGGGGGGGAAGCTACGAGCAGTACTTC. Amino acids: CATTGGGSYEQYF.

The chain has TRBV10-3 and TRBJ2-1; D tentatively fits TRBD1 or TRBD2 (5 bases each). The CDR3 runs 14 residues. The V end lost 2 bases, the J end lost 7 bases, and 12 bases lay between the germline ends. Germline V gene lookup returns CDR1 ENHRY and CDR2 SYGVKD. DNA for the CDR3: TGTGCCATCAGTGAGCCCCAGGGACGGAATGAGCAGTTCTTC. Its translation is CAISEPQGRNEQFF.

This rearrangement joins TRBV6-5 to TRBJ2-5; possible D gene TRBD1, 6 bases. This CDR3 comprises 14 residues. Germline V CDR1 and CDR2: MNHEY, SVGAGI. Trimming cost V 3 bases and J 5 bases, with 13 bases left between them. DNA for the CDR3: TGTGCCAGCAGTTATCTGGGGGCGCCCGAGACCCAGTACTTC. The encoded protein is CASSYLGAPETQYF.

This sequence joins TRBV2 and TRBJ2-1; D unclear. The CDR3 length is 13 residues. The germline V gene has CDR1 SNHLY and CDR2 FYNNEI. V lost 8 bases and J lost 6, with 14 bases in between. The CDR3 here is CASSAESGNEQFF. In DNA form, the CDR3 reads TGTGCCAGCTCAGCCGAGTCTGGCAATGAGCAGTTCTTC.

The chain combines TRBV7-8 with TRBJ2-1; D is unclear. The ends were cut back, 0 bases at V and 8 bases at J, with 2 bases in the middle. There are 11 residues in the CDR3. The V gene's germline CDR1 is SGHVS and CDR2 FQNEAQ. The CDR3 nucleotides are TGTGCCAGCAGCTTAGCTTATGAGCAGTTCTTC. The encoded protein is CASSLAYEQFF.

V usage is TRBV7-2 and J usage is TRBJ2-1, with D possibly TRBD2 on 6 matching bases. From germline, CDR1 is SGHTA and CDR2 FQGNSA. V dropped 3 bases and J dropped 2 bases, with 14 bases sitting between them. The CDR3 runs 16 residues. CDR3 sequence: CASSFQGGWAYNEQFF. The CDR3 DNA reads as TGTGCCAGCAGCTTCCAGGGAGGTTGGGCCTACAATGAGCAGTTCTTC. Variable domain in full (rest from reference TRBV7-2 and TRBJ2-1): GAGVSQSPSNKVTEKGKDVELRCDPISGHTALYWYRQSLGQGLEFLIYFQGNSAPDKSGLPSDRFSAERTGGSVSTLTIQRTQQEDSAVYLCASSFQGGWAYNEQFFGPGTRLTVL.

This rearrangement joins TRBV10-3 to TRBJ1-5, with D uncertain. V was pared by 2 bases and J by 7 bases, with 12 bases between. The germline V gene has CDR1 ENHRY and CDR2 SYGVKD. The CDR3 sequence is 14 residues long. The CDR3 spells CAISERPAVQPQHF. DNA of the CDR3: TGTGCCATCAGTGAGAGGCCAGCCGTCCAGCCCCAGCATTTT.

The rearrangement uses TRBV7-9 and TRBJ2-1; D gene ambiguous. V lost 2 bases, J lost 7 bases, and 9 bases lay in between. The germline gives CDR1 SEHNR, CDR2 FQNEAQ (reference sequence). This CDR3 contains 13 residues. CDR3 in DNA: TGTGCCAGCAGCTTAACCTGGCGGAATGAGCAGTTCTTC. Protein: CASSLTWRNEQFF.